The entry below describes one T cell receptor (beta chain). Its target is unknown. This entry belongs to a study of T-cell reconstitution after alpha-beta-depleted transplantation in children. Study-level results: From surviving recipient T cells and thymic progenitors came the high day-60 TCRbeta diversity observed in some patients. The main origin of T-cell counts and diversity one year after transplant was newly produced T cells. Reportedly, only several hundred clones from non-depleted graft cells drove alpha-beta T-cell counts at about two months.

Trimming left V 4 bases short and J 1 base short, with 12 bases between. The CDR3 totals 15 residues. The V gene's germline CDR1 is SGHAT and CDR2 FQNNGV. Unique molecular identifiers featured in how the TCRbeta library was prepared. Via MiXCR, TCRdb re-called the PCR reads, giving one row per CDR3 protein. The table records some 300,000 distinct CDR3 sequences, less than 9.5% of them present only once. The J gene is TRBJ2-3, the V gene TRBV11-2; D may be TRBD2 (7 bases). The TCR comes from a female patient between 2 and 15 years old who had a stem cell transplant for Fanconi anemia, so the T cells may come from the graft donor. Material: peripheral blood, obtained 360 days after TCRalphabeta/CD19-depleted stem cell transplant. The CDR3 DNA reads TGTGCCAGCAGCTGGCAGGGGAGGGGCACAGATACGCAGTATTTT. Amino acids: CASSWQGRGTDTQYF.